This section outlines one TCR beta chain sequence together with its context. This sample's TCRbeta library carried unique molecular identifier barcodes. TCRdb itself ran the PCR reads through MiXCR, one entry per CDR3 protein. The sample comprises about 440,000 distinct CDR3 sequences, over 40% of which are singletons, and roughly a quarter rests with the top ten. This sample is drawn from a study of T-cell reconstitution after alpha-beta-depleted transplantation in children. CDR3 length: 13 amino acids. V was shortened by 0 bases and J by 10 bases, with 10 bases between the two germline ends. Germline lookup yields CDR1 SGHTA and CDR2 FQGNSA.

Sample: PBMCs, taken before TCRalphabeta/CD19-depleted stem cell transplant. This sequence was found in a girl aged 2 to 9 with aplastic anemia, due to receive a stem cell transplant. The V gene is TRBV7-2, the J gene TRBJ2-1; perhaps TRBD2 as D (6 bases). The CDR3 bases are TGTGCCAGCAGCTTAGCGTGGGCGGGGGAGCAGTTCTTC. It encodes CASSLAWAGEQFF. Complete variable domain (other parts from reference TRBV7-2 and TRBJ2-1): GAGVSQSPSNKVTEKGKDVELRCDPISGHTALYWYRQSLGQGLEFLIYFQGNSAPDKSGLPSDRFSAERTGGSVSTLTIQRTQQEDSAVYLCASSLAWAGEQFFGPGTRLTVL.